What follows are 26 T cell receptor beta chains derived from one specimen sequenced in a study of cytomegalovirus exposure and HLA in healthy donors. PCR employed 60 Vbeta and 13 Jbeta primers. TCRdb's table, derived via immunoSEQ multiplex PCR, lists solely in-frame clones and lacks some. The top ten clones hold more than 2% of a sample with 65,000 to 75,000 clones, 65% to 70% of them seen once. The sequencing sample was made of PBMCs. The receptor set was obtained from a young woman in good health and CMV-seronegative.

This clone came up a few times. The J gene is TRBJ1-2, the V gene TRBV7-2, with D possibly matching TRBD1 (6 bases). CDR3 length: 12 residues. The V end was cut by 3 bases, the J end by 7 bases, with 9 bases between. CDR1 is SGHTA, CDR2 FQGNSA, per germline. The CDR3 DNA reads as TGTGCCAGCAGCTTCCAGGGGTCTGGCTACACCTTC. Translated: CASSFQGSGYTF.

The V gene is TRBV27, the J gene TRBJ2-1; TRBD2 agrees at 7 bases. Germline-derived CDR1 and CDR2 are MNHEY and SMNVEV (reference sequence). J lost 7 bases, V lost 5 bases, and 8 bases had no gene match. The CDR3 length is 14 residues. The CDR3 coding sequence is TGTGCCAGCAGTGCCCTCGGGACTACGAATGAGCAGTTCTTC. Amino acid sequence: CASSALGTTNEQFF.

This chain's CDR3 is CASTHSNAYEQYF. The CDR3 coding sequence is TGTGCCAGCACTCACAGTAATGCCTACGAGCAGTACTTC. The rearrangement links TRBV6-5 to TRBJ2-7; D gene ambiguous. The germline V and J ends were trimmed by 7 bases and 2 bases, with 12 bases remaining between them. CDR3 length equals 13 residues. In germline, CDR1 is MNHEY, CDR2 SVGAGI.

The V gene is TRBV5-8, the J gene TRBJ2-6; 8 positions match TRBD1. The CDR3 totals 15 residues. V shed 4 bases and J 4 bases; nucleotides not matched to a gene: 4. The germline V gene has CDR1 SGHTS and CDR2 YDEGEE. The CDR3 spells CASSRDRSGANVLTF. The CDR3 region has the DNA TGTGCCAGCAGCCGGGACAGGTCCGGGGCCAACGTCCTGACTTTC.

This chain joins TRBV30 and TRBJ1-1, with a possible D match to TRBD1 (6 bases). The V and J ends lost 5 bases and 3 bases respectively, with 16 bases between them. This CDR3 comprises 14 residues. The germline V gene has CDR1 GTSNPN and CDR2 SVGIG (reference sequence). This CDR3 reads CAWGPGDGYTEAFF. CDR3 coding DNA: TGTGCCTGGGGTCCAGGGGACGGGTACACTGAAGCTTTCTTT.

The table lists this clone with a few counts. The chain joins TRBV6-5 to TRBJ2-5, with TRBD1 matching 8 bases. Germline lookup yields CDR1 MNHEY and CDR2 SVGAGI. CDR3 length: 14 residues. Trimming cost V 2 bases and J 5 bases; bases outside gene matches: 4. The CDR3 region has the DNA TGTGCCAGCAGTTACCAGGGGGCTGGGGAGACCCAGTACTTC. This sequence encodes CASSYQGAGETQYF.

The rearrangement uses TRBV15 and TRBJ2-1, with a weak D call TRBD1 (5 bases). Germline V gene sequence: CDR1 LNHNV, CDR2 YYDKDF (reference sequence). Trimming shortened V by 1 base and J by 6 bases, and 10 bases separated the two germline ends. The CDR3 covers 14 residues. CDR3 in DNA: TGTGCCACCAGCAGAGCTAATAGGGGCAATGAGCAGTTCTTC. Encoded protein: CATSRANRGNEQFF.

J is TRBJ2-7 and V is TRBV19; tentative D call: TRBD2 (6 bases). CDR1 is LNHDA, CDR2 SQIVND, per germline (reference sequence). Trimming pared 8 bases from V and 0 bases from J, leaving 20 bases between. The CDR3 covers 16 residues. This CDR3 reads CASSPPGAGSSYEQYF. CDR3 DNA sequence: TGTGCCAGTTCTCCCCCGGGAGCGGGTAGCTCCTACGAGCAGTACTTC.

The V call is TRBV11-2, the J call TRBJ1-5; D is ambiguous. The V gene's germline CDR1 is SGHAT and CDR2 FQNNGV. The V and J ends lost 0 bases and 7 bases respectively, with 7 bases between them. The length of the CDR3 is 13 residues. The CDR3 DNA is TGTGCCAGCAGCTTAGATTGGGAGCAGCCCCAGCATTTT. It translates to CASSLDWEQPQHF.

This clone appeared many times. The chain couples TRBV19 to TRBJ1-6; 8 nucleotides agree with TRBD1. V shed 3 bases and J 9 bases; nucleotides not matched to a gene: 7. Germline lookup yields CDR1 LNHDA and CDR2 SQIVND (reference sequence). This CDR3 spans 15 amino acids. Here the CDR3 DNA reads TGTGCCAGTAGTATGACAGGGGTACGGCCTTCACCCCTCCACTTT. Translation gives CASSMTGVRPSPLHF.

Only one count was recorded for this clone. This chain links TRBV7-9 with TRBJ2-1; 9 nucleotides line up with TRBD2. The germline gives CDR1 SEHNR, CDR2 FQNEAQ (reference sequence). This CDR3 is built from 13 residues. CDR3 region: CASSAAGGNEQFF. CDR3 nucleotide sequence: TGTGCATCGTCCGCGGCGGGGGGGAATGAGCAGTTCTTC.

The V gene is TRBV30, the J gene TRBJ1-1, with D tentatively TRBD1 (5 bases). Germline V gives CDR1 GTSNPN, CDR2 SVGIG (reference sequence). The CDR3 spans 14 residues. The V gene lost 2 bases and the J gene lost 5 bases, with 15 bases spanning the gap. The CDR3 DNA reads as TGTGCCTGGAGTACCCAGGGTGGGAGGACTGAAGCTTTCTTT. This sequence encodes CAWSTQGGRTEAFF.

The CDR3 is CASLGQGVPYGYTF. The CDR3 bases are TGTGCCAGTCTTGGGCAGGGGGTTCCCTATGGCTACACCTTC. The chain couples TRBV19 to TRBJ1-2; 7 nucleotides line up with TRBD1. There are 14 residues in the CDR3. Germline V lookup: CDR1 LNHDA, CDR2 SQIVND (reference sequence). Losses at the gene ends were 8 bases for V and 4 bases for J; bases not matched to a gene: 10.

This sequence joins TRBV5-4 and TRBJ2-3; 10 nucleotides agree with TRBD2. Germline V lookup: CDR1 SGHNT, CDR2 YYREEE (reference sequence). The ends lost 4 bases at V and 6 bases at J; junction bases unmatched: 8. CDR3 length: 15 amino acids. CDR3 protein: CASSRGSGGADTQYF. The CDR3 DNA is TGTGCCAGCAGCCGGGGGAGCGGGGGGGCCGATACGCAGTATTTT. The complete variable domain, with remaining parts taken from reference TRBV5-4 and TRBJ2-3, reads ETGVTQSPTHLIKTRGQQVTLRCSSQSGHNTVSWYQQALGQGPQFIFQYYREEENGRGNFPPRFSGLQFPNYSSELNVNALELDDSALYLCASSRGSGGADTQYFGPGTRLTVL.

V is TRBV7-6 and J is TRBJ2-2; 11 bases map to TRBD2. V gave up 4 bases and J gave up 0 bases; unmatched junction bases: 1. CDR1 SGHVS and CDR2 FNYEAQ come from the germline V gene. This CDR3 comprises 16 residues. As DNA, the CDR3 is TGTGCCAGCAGCTCACTAGCGGGGGCGAACACCGGGGAGCTGTTTTTT. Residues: CASSSLAGANTGELFF.

CDR3 region: CASMSGNTDTQYF. The CDR3, as DNA: TGCGCCAGCATGTCAGGGAACACAGATACGCAGTATTTT. The J gene is TRBJ2-3, the V gene TRBV5-1; D is perhaps TRBD1 (5 bases). This CDR3 comprises 13 residues. V shed 6 bases and J shed 2 bases, with 10 bases lying between them. From germline, CDR1 is SGHRS and CDR2 YFSETQ.

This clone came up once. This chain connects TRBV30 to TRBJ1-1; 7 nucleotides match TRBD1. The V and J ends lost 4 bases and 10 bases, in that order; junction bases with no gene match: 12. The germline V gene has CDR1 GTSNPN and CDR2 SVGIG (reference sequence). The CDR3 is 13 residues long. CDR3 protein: CAWILDRAGGAFF. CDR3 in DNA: TGTGCCTGGATCCTTGACAGGGCCGGCGGAGCTTTCTTT.

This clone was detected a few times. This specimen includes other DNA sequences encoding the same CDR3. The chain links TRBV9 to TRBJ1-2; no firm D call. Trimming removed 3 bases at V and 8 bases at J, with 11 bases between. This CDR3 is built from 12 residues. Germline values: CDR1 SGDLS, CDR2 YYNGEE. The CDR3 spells CASSASGGGYTF. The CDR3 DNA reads TGTGCCAGCAGCGCCTCAGGAGGCGGCTACACCTTC.

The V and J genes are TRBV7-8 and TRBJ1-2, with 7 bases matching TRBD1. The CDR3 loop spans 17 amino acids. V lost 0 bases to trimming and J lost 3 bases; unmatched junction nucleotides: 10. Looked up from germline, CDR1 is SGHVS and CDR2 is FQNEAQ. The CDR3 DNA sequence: TGTGCCAGCAGCTTAGCAGGGGGCGGCCCAGGCGACTATGGCTACACCTTC. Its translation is CASSLAGGGPGDYGYTF.

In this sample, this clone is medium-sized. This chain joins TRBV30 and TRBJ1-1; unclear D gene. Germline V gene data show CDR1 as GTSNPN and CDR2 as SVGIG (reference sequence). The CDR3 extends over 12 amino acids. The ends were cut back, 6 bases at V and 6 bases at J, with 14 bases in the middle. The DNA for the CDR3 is TGTGCCTGCCGGACCGGGGTCCCTGAAGCTTTCTTT. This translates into CACRTGVPEAFF.

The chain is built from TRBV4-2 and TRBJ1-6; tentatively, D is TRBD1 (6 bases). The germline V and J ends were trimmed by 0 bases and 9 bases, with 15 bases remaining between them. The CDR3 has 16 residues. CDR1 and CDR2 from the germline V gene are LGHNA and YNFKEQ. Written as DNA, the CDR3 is TGTGCCAGCAGCCAAGATTCTTCAGGGGTAGGTTCACCCCTCCACTTT. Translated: CASSQDSSGVGSPLHF.

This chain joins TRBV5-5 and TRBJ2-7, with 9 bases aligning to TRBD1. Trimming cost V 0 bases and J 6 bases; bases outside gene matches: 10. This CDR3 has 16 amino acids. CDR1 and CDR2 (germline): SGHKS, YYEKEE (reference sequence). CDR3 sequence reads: CASSLARGQGLFEQYF. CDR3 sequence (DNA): TGTGCCAGCAGCTTGGCCAGGGGACAGGGTCTCTTCGAGCAGTACTTC. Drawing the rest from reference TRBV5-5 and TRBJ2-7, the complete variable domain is DAGVTQSPTHLIKTRGQQVTLRCSPISGHKSVSWYQQVLGQGPQFIFQYYEKEERGRGNFPDRFSARQFPNYSSELNVNALLLGDSALYLCASSLARGQGLFEQYFGPGTRLTVT.

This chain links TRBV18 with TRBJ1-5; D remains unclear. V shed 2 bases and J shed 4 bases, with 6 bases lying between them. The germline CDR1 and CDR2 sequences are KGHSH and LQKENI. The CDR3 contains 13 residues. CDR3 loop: CASSPGQNQPQHF. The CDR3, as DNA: TGTGCCAGCTCACCAGGGCAGAATCAGCCCCAGCATTTT.

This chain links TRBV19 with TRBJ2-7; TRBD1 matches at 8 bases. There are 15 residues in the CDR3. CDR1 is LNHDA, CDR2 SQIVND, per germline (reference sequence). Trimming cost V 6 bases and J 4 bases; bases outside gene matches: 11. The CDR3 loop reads CASSNRNRGRYEQYF. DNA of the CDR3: TGTGCCAGTAGCAACCGGAACAGGGGGAGGTACGAGCAGTACTTC.

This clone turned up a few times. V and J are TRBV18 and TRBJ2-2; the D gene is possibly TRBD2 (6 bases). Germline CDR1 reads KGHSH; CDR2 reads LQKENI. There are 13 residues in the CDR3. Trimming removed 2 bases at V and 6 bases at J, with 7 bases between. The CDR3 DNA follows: TGTGCCAGCTCACCATCGGGGGCCGGGGAGCTGTTTTTT. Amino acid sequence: CASSPSGAGELFF.

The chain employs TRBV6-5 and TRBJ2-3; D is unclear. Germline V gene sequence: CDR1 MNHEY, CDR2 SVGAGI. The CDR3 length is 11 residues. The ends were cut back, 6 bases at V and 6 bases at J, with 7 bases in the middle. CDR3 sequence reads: CASRIADTQYF. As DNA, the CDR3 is TGTGCCAGCAGGATCGCGGATACGCAGTATTTT.